Described below is a single T cell receptor (beta chain) sequence and its context. Germline V lookup: CDR1 SGHRS, CDR2 YFSETQ. The CDR3 sequence is 16 residues long. The V end lost 6 bases, the J end lost 2 bases, and 17 bases lay between the germline ends. TCRdb passed the RT-PCR reads through MiXCR, listing each CDR3 protein once. The sample shows approximately 220,000 distinct CDR3 sequences, 38% of them seen only once. This specimen comes from a study of patients and donors after allogeneic stem cell transplantation. The clonotype originates from a human donor who was either an allogeneic HSCT recipient or a stem cell or donor lymphocyte infusion donor (not recorded which). It is not recorded whose cells these are; they may come from a transplant donor. Sample: blood, either unsorted or a sorted T cell fraction (not recorded which). The genes are TRBV5-1 and TRBJ2-2; perhaps TRBD1 as D (5 bases). CDR3 loop: CASTPSGQKNTGELFF. CDR3 coding DNA: TGCGCCAGCACGCCCTCCGGACAAAAAAACACCGGGGAGCTGTTTTTT.